Reported below is one TCR beta chain. Its antigen is still unknown. The sample comes from a study of cytomegalovirus exposure and HLA in healthy donors. Data came from immunoSEQ multiplex PCR; TCRdb stores just in-frame clones and leaves some out. The sample shows some 250,000 clones, 80% to 95% of them seen only once. Between the trimmed V and J ends, which lost 0 bases and 4 bases, there was a span of 7 bases. The germline V gene encodes CDR1 SGDLS and CDR2 YYNGEE. This CDR3 region has 13 residues. Overall study findings and caveats: The CMV antigen specificity of a few CMV-associated chains was confirmed through in vitro analysis. Despite most TCR sequences being rare, some public TCRs occurred in many donors.

Sequencing was carried out using PBMCs. The clonotype comes from a woman in her 30s in good health and CMV-seronegative. V gene TRBV9 combines with J gene TRBJ1-2, with D unclear. The CDR3 spells CASSVEDGYGYTF. The DNA of the CDR3 is TGTGCCAGCAGCGTAGAGGACGGCTATGGCTACACCTTC.